Listed below are T cell receptor beta chains from one sample, sequenced in a study of control samples from healthy donors and cancer patients. Using immunoSEQ multiplex PCR, the repertoire was profiled, and TCRdb retains in-frame clones only, with some absent. The sample includes approximately 90,000 clones, 85% to 90% of them seen just once. Sequenced: blood. The receptor source for this set is a middle-aged woman in good health. Each CDR3 is given with its conserved first and last residue. Fields, in order: J gene, V gene, clone size, D gene, CDR3 DNA, CDR3 protein. The D gene is left open where the match is weak. Size is omitted from some rows. Given values are once, few, many or a class for expanded clones.

J gene: TRBJ2-1
V gene: TRBV30
clone size: NA
D gene: TRBD2
CDR3 DNA: TGTGCCTGGAGTGGTGCGGGGGGAGTGGATGAGCAGTTCTTC
CDR3 protein: CAWSGAGGVDEQFF

J gene: TRBJ1-1
V gene: TRBV5-4
clone size: NA
D gene: NA
CDR3 DNA: TGTGCCAGCAGCCAAGGACAAATGGGTGGTGAAGCTTTCTTT
CDR3 protein: CASSQGQMGGEAFF

J gene: TRBJ2-7
V gene: TRBV4-2
clone size: NA
D gene: TRBD1
CDR3 DNA: TGTGCCAGCAGCCAAGAGGGACAGGCAACCTACGAGCAGTACTTC
CDR3 protein: CASSQEGQATYEQYF

J gene: TRBJ2-1
V gene: TRBV24-1
clone size: NA
D gene: NA
CDR3 DNA: TGTGCCACCAGCAAATCGGACAGCGTCTCCTGCAATGAGCAGTTCTTC
CDR3 protein: CATSKSDSVSCNEQFF

J gene: TRBJ2-6
V gene: TRBV4-3
clone size: NA
D gene: TRBD1
CDR3 DNA: TGCGCCAGCAGCCATGATACAGGGGGCCGAGCCGGGGCCAACGTCCTGACTTTC
CDR3 protein: CASSHDTGGRAGANVLTF

J gene: TRBJ1-3
V gene: TRBV18
clone size: NA
D gene: NA
CDR3 DNA: TGTGCCAGCTCACCATCAGGGAGCTCTGGAAACACCATATATTTT
CDR3 protein: CASSPSGSSGNTIYF

J gene: TRBJ2-3
V gene: TRBV11-3
clone size: NA
D gene: NA
CDR3 DNA: TGTGCCAGCAGCTCAGGACTCACAGATACGCAGTATTTT
CDR3 protein: CASSSGLTDTQYF

J gene: TRBJ1-3
V gene: TRBV9
clone size: NA
D gene: NA
CDR3 DNA: TGTGCCAGCAAAGAGTGGACGGCCCGAAACACCATATATTTT
CDR3 protein: CASKEWTARNTIYF

J gene: TRBJ2-3
V gene: TRBV4-3
clone size: NA
D gene: NA
CDR3 DNA: TGCGCCAGCAGCCAACTCGGGGGCCCGCAGTATTTT
CDR3 protein: CASSQLGGPQYF

J gene: TRBJ1-6
V gene: TRBV9
clone size: few
D gene: NA
CDR3 DNA: TGTGCCAGCAGCGTAGAGGGGTTTTATAATTCACCCCTCCACTTT
CDR3 protein: CASSVEGFYNSPLHF

J gene: TRBJ2-1
V gene: TRBV9
clone size: NA
D gene: TRBD1
CDR3 DNA: TGTGCCAGCAGCGTAGGGGGGGACAGGGTAGGTTACAATGAGCAGTTCTTC
CDR3 protein: CASSVGGDRVGYNEQFF

J gene: TRBJ2-7
V gene: TRBV3-1/TRBV3-2
clone size: few
D gene: NA
CDR3 DNA: TGTGCCAGCAGCCACGCGACAGCCTCCTACGAGCAGTACTTC
CDR3 protein: CASSHATASYEQYF

J gene: TRBJ1-1
V gene: TRBV5-1
clone size: NA
D gene: NA
CDR3 DNA: TGCGCCAGCAGCTTGTGGGGCAGCCAGAACACTGAAGCTTTCTTT
CDR3 protein: CASSLWGSQNTEAFF

J gene: TRBJ2-3
V gene: TRBV5-5
clone size: NA
D gene: TRBD2
CDR3 DNA: TGTGCCAGCAGCTATCCCCGGGGCGGGGGGTTGGCAGATACGCAGTATTTT
CDR3 protein: CASSYPRGGGLADTQYF

J gene: TRBJ1-1
V gene: TRBV19
clone size: NA
D gene: NA
CDR3 DNA: TGTGCCAGTAGCCTTTCGCCAGGGATGAACACTGAAGCTTTCTTT
CDR3 protein: CASSLSPGMNTEAFF

J gene: TRBJ2-1
V gene: TRBV5-5
clone size: NA
D gene: TRBD1
CDR3 DNA: TGTGCCAGCAGCCTGGGACAGGGTGTGAACAATGAGCAGTTCTTC
CDR3 protein: CASSLGQGVNNEQFF

J gene: TRBJ1-1
V gene: TRBV15
clone size: NA
D gene: NA
CDR3 DNA: TGTGCCACCAGCAGAGCGCCAGTGAATACCAAAGCTTTCTTT
CDR3 protein: CATSRAPVNTKAFF

J gene: TRBJ1-1
V gene: TRBV30
clone size: NA
D gene: NA
CDR3 DNA: TGTGCCTGGAGTGTACGTTTCGGGCGTCTGAACACTGAAGCTTTCTTT
CDR3 protein: CAWSVRFGRLNTEAFF

J gene: TRBJ1-2
V gene: TRBV30
clone size: NA
D gene: NA
CDR3 DNA: TGTGCCTGGAGCTCGGGCTTCTCCTATGGCTACACCTTC
CDR3 protein: CAWSSGFSYGYTF

J gene: TRBJ1-1
V gene: TRBV23-1
clone size: NA
D gene: NA
CDR3 DNA: TGCGCCAGCAGGCGGGACCGGGGAGGAACGAACACTGAAGCTTTCTTT
CDR3 protein: CASRRDRGGTNTEAFF

J gene: TRBJ1-1
V gene: TRBV11-3
clone size: NA
D gene: NA
CDR3 DNA: TGTGCCAGCAGCTTCTACAGGCTAAACACTGAAGCTTTCTTT
CDR3 protein: CASSFYRLNTEAFF

J gene: TRBJ2-7
V gene: TRBV25-1
clone size: NA
D gene: NA
CDR3 DNA: TGTGCCAGCAGTGAAGGGGGCAGGGGGGGCTCCTACGAGCAGTACTTC
CDR3 protein: CASSEGGRGGSYEQYF

J gene: TRBJ2-1
V gene: TRBV5-1
clone size: NA
D gene: NA
CDR3 DNA: TGCGCCAGCAGCTTGGCCCCCCCAGACAATGAGCAGTTCTTC
CDR3 protein: CASSLAPPDNEQFF

J gene: TRBJ1-1
V gene: TRBV18
clone size: NA
D gene: NA
CDR3 DNA: TGTGCCAGCTCACCAGAAACTGAAGCTTTCTTT
CDR3 protein: CASSPETEAFF

J gene: TRBJ1-6
V gene: TRBV5-4
clone size: NA
D gene: TRBD1
CDR3 DNA: TGTGCCAGCAGCCTTCAGGGGGGTGATTCACCCCTCCACTTT
CDR3 protein: CASSLQGGDSPLHF

J gene: TRBJ2-3
V gene: TRBV6-4
clone size: NA
D gene: TRBD1
CDR3 DNA: TGTGCCACCCGACAGGGAAGATTAGGAGATACGCAGTATTTT
CDR3 protein: CATRQGRLGDTQYF

J gene: TRBJ2-3
V gene: TRBV6-1
clone size: NA
D gene: NA
CDR3 DNA: TGTGCCAGCAGTCACTCGGGGGATACGCAGTATTTT
CDR3 protein: CASSHSGDTQYF

J gene: TRBJ2-3
V gene: TRBV24-1
clone size: once
D gene: TRBD2
CDR3 DNA: TGTGCCACCAGTGATTCCGTAGCGGGGGGGATCGGATCAGATACGCAGTATTTT
CDR3 protein: CATSDSVAGGIGSDTQYF

J gene: TRBJ2-5
V gene: TRBV7-3
clone size: NA
D gene: TRBD1
CDR3 DNA: TGTGCCAGCAGCTTGCTGGGACAGGGAGGCGAGACCCAGTACTTC
CDR3 protein: CASSLLGQGGETQYF

J gene: TRBJ1-4
V gene: TRBV19
clone size: NA
D gene: NA
CDR3 DNA: TGTGCCAGTAGTCGGGACGGTAATGAAAAACTGTTTTTT
CDR3 protein: CASSRDGNEKLFF

J gene: TRBJ1-1
V gene: TRBV5-1
clone size: NA
D gene: TRBD1
CDR3 DNA: TGCGCCAGCAGCTTGGGACAGGGTTACACTGAAGCTTTCTTT
CDR3 protein: CASSLGQGYTEAFF

J gene: TRBJ2-1
V gene: TRBV5-1
clone size: NA
D gene: TRBD2
CDR3 DNA: TGCGCCAGCAGCTATACTAGCGGGGGGTACAATGAGCAGTTCTTC
CDR3 protein: CASSYTSGGYNEQFF

J gene: TRBJ2-7
V gene: TRBV30
clone size: NA
D gene: NA
CDR3 DNA: TGTGCCTGGAGTGTACCTAGGGGCGGCTACGAGCAGTACTTC
CDR3 protein: CAWSVPRGGYEQYF

J gene: TRBJ2-5
V gene: TRBV5-4
clone size: NA
D gene: TRBD1
CDR3 DNA: TGTGCCAGCAGCTCGGGACCGGGACAGCAAGAGACCCAGTACTTC
CDR3 protein: CASSSGPGQQETQYF

J gene: TRBJ1-4
V gene: TRBV5-5
clone size: once
D gene: NA
CDR3 DNA: TGTGCCAGCAGCTTGGCCTTGGCTGCAACTAATGAAAAACTGTTTTTT
CDR3 protein: CASSLALAATNEKLFF

J gene: TRBJ1-5
V gene: TRBV6-4
clone size: NA
D gene: TRBD1
CDR3 DNA: TGTGCCAGCAGTGACTCTCGGACAGGGGGTTGTCAGCCCCAGCATTTT
CDR3 protein: CASSDSRTGGCQPQHF

J gene: TRBJ2-3
V gene: TRBV10-3
clone size: NA
D gene: NA
CDR3 DNA: TGTGCCATCAGTGGCAGCTCGTCGGCTACGCAGTATTTT
CDR3 protein: CAISGSSSATQYF

J gene: TRBJ1-4
V gene: TRBV6-5
clone size: few
D gene: TRBD1
CDR3 DNA: TGTGCCAGCAGCCGGGACAGGGACGAAAAACTGTTTTTT
CDR3 protein: CASSRDRDEKLFF

J gene: TRBJ1-6
V gene: TRBV27
clone size: medium-sized
D gene: NA
CDR3 DNA: TGTGCCAGCAGCCCAGGGGTTAATTCACCCCTCCACTTT
CDR3 protein: CASSPGVNSPLHF

J gene: TRBJ1-1
V gene: TRBV2
clone size: NA
D gene: TRBD1
CDR3 DNA: TGTGCCAGCACGCGGACAGGGGACACTGAAGCTTTCTTT
CDR3 protein: CASTRTGDTEAFF

J gene: TRBJ2-7
V gene: TRBV9
clone size: few
D gene: NA
CDR3 DNA: TGTGCCAGCAGCGCTGGGGACGGTGCGGAGCAGTACTTC
CDR3 protein: CASSAGDGAEQYF

J gene: TRBJ2-1
V gene: TRBV19
clone size: NA
D gene: TRBD2
CDR3 DNA: TGTGCCAGTAGTGTACAGGGACTAGCGGAGCAGTTCTTC
CDR3 protein: CASSVQGLAEQFF